Reported below is one T cell receptor beta chain. Its cognate antigen is unknown. The CDR3 is cut off 3 residues early in the read; its end comes from the germline J gene. This sample was included in a study of T cells in women clearing cervical HPV infection. Study-level background: Cases: HPV16-related CIN3 or worse on histology, 2 invasive cancers. Control women cleared a single incident HPV16 infection within 12 months.

Genomic DNA, averaging approximately 1,200 ng per sample, yielded TCR beta CDR3 via immunoSEQ. Clones were sequenced by immunoSEQ multiplex PCR, and TCRdb holds only the in-frame ones, with some missing. The sample data list some 37,000 clones. This CDR3 spans 15 amino acids. Trimming shortened V by 4 bases and J by 6 bases, and 16 bases separated the two germline ends. Germline V CDR1 and CDR2: SEHNR, FQNEAQ (reference sequence). Findings and limits, study-wide: CIN3+ cases had significantly higher TCR repertoire richness than controls, but evenness did not differ.

The genes are TRBV7-9 and TRBJ2-1, with D perhaps matching TRBD1 (6 bases). Sequenced: blood buffy coat. This receptor was taken from a woman aged 18 to 75 with a cervical HPV16 infection that either progressed to CIN3+ or cleared (not recorded which). This chain's CDR3 is CASSSRTVASNEQFF. The sequenced part of the CDR3 DNA is TGTGCCAGCAGCTCAAGGACAGTAGCAAGCAATGAG.